This T cell receptor (beta chain) came from a study of T cell clones after liver transplantation. A remark on this clone: Its antigen is unknown.

TCRdb's table, derived via immunoSEQ multiplex PCR, lists solely in-frame clones and lacks some. Altogether approximately 51,000 clones are present, approximately 71% being singletons, with the ten largest covering around 9.5%. Broader study findings: In a couple of subjects, few donor cells limited the measurable donor-reactive repertoire.

V was cut by 4 bases and J by 0 bases, with 19 bases left in between. The germline CDR1 and CDR2 sequences are SGHAT and FQNNGV. The CDR3 spans 18 residues. The genes are TRBV11-2 and TRBJ2-1, with no clear D. The sequences come from CD4+ T cells from blood, collected about 56 months after liver transplant. The origin of this receptor is a human patient who received a liver transplant. Some T cells may be provided by the graft donor. CDR3 residues: CASSSPPGPLSSYNEQFF. As DNA, the CDR3 is TGTGCCAGCAGCTCCCCCCCAGGCCCCTTGAGCTCCTACAATGAGCAGTTCTTC.